Here is one T cell receptor beta chain with its context. Its antigen is currently unknown. Free of recent acute infections or vaccinations, the donors were healthy HIV-negative adults. This entry belongs to a study of shared clonotypes between healthy human individuals. Study-wide points: Represented diversity, genetic and exposure-history alike, was limited by few donors.

The CDR3 totals 12 residues. CDR1 is SGHVS and CDR2 is FQNEAQ in the germline V gene. V lost 3 bases and J lost 6, with 6 bases in between. Some clones are missing from TCRdb's copy, which holds only in-frame ones; the method was immunoSEQ multiplex PCR. Of fewer than 130,000 clones in the sample, about 70% were seen once. The receptor was derived from a woman aged 30 to 39 in good health. This chain joins TRBV7-8 and TRBJ2-1; D gene ambiguous. Sequencing input: memory CD8+ T cells sorted from blood. Subset given: CD45RO+ cells pooled with CCR7-negative TemRA cells. This chain's CDR3 is CASSFWFNEQFF. The DNA for the CDR3 is TGTGCCAGCAGCTTCTGGTTCAATGAGCAGTTCTTC.